What follows describes a single T cell receptor beta chain. Per the original data handling: Reference gene primer amplification gave nucleated cell count estimates. The assay was immunoSEQ multiplex PCR, and TCRdb's table has in-frame clones only and misses some. Clonal size and the V and J genes are those of that table, whereas D and trimming came from the DNA. The table lists about 66,000 clones, 89% of them singletons. The data are from a study of blood T cell repertoires in COVID-19. Across the study: There were acute and convalescent COVID-19 samples, and they came from the United States, Italy and Spain. T cells, B-cell-depleted T cells, or PBMCs provided the cDNA or gDNA that served as material.

This CDR3 comprises 15 residues. V lost 2 bases, J lost 4 bases, and 5 bases stayed unmatched. Germline V CDR1 and CDR2: SGHNT, YENEEA. The V call is TRBV11-3, the J call TRBJ2-1; 7 bases line up with TRBD1. The sequence derives from a man in his sixties with acute or convalescent COVID-19. Sequencing used peripheral blood. CDR3 coding DNA: TGTGCCAGCAGCTTAACCCAGGGGGATTACAATGAGCAGTTCTTC. This codes for CASSLTQGDYNEQFF.